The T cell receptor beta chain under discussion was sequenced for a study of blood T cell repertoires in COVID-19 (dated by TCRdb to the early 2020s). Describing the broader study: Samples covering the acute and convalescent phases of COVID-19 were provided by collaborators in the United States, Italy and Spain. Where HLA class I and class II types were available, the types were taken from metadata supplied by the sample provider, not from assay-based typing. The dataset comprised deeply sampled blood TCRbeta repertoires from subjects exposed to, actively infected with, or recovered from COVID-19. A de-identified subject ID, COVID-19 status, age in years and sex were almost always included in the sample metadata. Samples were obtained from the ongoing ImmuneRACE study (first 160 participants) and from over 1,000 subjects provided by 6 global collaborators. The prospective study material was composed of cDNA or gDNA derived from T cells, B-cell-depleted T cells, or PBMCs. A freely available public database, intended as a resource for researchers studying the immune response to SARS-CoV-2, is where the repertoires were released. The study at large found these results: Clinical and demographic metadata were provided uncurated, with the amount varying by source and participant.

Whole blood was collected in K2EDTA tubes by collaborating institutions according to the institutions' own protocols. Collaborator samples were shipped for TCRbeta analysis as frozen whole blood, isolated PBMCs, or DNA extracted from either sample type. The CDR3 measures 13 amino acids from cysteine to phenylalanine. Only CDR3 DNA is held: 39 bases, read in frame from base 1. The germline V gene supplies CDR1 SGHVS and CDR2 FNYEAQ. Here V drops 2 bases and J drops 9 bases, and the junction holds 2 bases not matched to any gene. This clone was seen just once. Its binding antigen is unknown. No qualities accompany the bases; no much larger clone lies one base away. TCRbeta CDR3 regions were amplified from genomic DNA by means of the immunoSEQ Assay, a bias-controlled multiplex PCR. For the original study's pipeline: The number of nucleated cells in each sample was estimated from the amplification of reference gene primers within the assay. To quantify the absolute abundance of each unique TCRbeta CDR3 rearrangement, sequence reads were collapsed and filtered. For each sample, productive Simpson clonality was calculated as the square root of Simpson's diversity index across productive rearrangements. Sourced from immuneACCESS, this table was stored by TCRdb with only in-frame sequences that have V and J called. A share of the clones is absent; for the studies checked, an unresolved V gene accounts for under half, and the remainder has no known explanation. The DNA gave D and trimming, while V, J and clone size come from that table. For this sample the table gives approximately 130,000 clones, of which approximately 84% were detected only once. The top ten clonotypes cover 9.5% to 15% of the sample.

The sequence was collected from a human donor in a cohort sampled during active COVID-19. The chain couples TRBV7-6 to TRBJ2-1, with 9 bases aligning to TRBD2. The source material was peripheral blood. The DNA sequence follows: TGTGCCAGCAGCTTACAGACTAGCGGTGAGCAGTTCTTC. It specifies CASSLQTSGEQFF. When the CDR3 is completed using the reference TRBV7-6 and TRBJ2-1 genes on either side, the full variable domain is GAGVSQSPRYKVTKRGQDVALRCDPISGHVSLYWYRQALGQGPEFLTYFNYEAQQDKSGLPNDRFSAERPEGSISTLTIQRTEQRDSAMYRCASSLQTSGEQFFGPGTRLTVL.